The 13 T cell receptor beta chains given below trace back to one sample, sequenced in a study of CD8+ T cells in alopecia areata. Stated treatment: oral pan-JAK inhibitor, 5-10 mg twice daily. The authors extracted RNA and reverse transcribed it into cDNA as the sequencing template. Clones were read by immunoSEQ multiplex PCR, and TCRdb kept only the in-frame ones, dropping some. The data show fewer than 250,000 clones, roughly three fifths seen once. Source: CD4+ T cells sorted from blood, taken at week 4, from a patient treated with tofacitinib. The source of these receptors is a human donor with alopecia areata.

The V and J genes are TRBV5-4 and TRBJ2-1, with 14 bases identical to TRBD2. The germline gives CDR1 SGHNT, CDR2 YYREEE (reference sequence). Trimming at V came to 4 bases and at J to 9 bases, leaving 6 bases not matched to a gene. The CDR3 covers 15 residues. Here the CDR3 DNA reads TGTGCCAGCAGCATGACTAGCGGGAGGGCCGCTGAGCAGTTCTTC. This encodes CASSMTSGRAAEQFF.

In this sample, this clone turned up a few times. The V and J genes are TRBV29-1 and TRBJ2-5, with D perhaps being TRBD1 or TRBD2 (5 bases each). The CDR3 is 13 residues long. The germline CDR1 and CDR2 sequences are SQVTM and ANQGSEA. V lost 6 bases, J lost 4 bases, and 15 bases lay in between. CDR3: CSVGTQAGETQYF. The CDR3 nucleotides read TGCAGCGTGGGGACCCAGGCCGGAGAGACCCAGTACTTC.

J is TRBJ1-4 and V is TRBV4-1; D may be TRBD1 (5 bases). Germline CDR1 and CDR2: MGHRA and YSYEKL. Trimming took off 4 bases at V and 0 bases at J, with 6 bases between the two ends. The CDR3 length is 14 residues. CDR3 in amino acids: CASSPRATNEKLFF. CDR3 DNA: TGCGCCAGCAGCCCCAGGGCAACTAATGAAAAACTGTTTTTT.

This clone was picked up a small number of times. This may arise from a read error, as a much more abundant clone is one base away. The chain carries TRBV7-2 and TRBJ2-7, with D unresolved. Germline loops: CDR1 SGHTA, CDR2 FQGNSA. V was shortened by 1 base and J by 3 bases, with 1 base between the two germline ends. The CDR3 contains 11 residues. DNA of the CDR3: TGTGCCAGCAGCTTAGTCTACGAGCAGTACTTC. This encodes CASSLVYEQYF.

The CDR3, as DNA: TGTGCCAGCAGTTTATCTTCGGACAGCGAACCTTGGGACTATGGCTACACCTTC. Translated: CASSLSSDSEPWDYGYTF. The J gene is TRBJ1-2, the V gene TRBV27, with a possible D match to TRBD1 (6 bases). Trimming left V 0 bases short and J 3 bases short, with 20 bases between. This CDR3 contains 18 residues. Germline V gene data show CDR1 as MNHEY and CDR2 as SMNVEV (reference sequence).

V and J are TRBV5-1 and TRBJ1-2; D remains unclear. Germline lookup yields CDR1 SGHRS and CDR2 YFSETQ. This CDR3 has 16 amino acids. Trimming left V 4 bases short and J 1 base short, with 17 bases between. The CDR3 loop reads CASSPRVDSLNYGYTF. CDR3 nucleotides: TGCGCCAGCAGCCCACGAGTGGATTCCCTTAACTATGGCTACACCTTC.

A few counts support this clone. The chain uses TRBV6-5 and TRBJ2-7; a weak D match, TRBD1 (6 bases). Germline assignment: CDR1 MNHEY and CDR2 SVGAGI. V was pared by 6 bases and J by 0 bases, with 9 bases between. CDR3 length: 13 residues. The DNA for the CDR3 is TGTGCCAGCAGGGGACATCGCTCCTACGAGCAGTACTTC. Translation: CASRGHRSYEQYF.

The genes are TRBV29-1 and TRBJ1-1; D uncertain. Germline V gives CDR1 SQVTM, CDR2 ANQGSEA. This CDR3 spans 10 amino acids. Deletions cut 7 bases from V and 2 bases from J, with 5 bases between. The CDR3 bases are TGCAGCGCGTTTAACACTGAAGCTTTCTTT. Its translation: CSAFNTEAFF.

The rearrangement joins TRBV5-1 to TRBJ2-3; D is unresolved. Germline lookup yields CDR1 SGHRS and CDR2 YFSETQ. Trimming cost V 3 bases and J 5 bases, with 4 bases left between them. The CDR3 has 11 amino acids. In DNA form, the CDR3 reads TGCGCCAGCAGCTCGGGAGATACGCAGTATTTT. Its translation: CASSSGDTQYF.

This clone was seen a handful of times. The chain combines TRBV6-6 with TRBJ2-4; no reliable D call. V was trimmed by 6 bases and J by 1 base, leaving 13 bases between them. The CDR3 extends over 15 amino acids. Germline-derived CDR1 and CDR2 are MNHNY and SVGAGI (reference sequence). The CDR3 DNA sequence: TGTGCCAGCAGATCTGAAGGTGGGGCCAAAAACATTCAGTACTTC. It yields the protein CASRSEGGAKNIQYF.

The chain employs TRBV25-1 and TRBJ2-5, with 12 positions matching TRBD1. Germline V lookup: CDR1 MGHDK, CDR2 SYGVNS. This CDR3 has 15 amino acids. The trim removed 8 bases at V and 5 bases at J, leaving 9 bases unmatched. CDR3 bases: TGTGCCAGCTCGACAGGGACAGGGGGCGCGGAGACCCAGTACTTC. This sequence encodes CASSTGTGGAETQYF.

This clone has more than one count but fewer than ten. The rearrangement joins TRBV30 to TRBJ1-2; TRBD1 might be the D (5 bases). V was pared by 0 bases and J by 8 bases, with 19 bases between. The CDR3 has 15 amino acids. Germline V lookup: CDR1 GTSNPN, CDR2 SVGIG (reference sequence). DNA of the CDR3: TGTGCCTGGAGTGTACCCCCGACTGTCCGGGGCGGCTACACCTTC. It codes for CAWSVPPTVRGGYTF.

This sequence joins TRBV6-1 and TRBJ1-5; the match to TRBD1 covers 8 bases. The CDR3 has 13 amino acids. Germline V gene data show CDR1 as MNHNS and CDR2 as SASEGT. The V and J ends lost 4 bases and 10 bases, in that order; junction bases with no gene match: 6. The CDR3 loop is CASSGTGQGPQHF. The CDR3 bases are TGTGCCAGCAGTGGGACAGGGCAAGGACCCCAGCATTTT.